This T cell receptor (beta chain) derives from a study of PD-L1 blockade in urothelial cancer. The time point is: pretreatment peripheral blood. Sequencing used immunoSEQ multiplex PCR; TCRdb keeps in-frame clones, though not all of them. Of 50,000 to 70,000 clones detected, approximately 75% appear once; the ten largest clones hold roughly 1.5%. The source was PBMCs, collected around atezolizumab (anti-PD-L1) treatment. This TCR came from a man in his 70s with urothelial cancer.

The CDR3, as DNA: TGTGCCAGCAGCTCAGGGAACAATCAGCCCCAGCATTTT. Translating it yields CASSSGNNQPQHF. The V gene is TRBV6-5, the J gene TRBJ1-5; D perhaps matches TRBD1 (5 bases). Germline V gene sequence: CDR1 MNHEY, CDR2 SVGAGI. With 6 bases removed from V and 3 bases from J, the gap between germline ends came to 9 bases. The CDR3 spans 13 residues.